One sample yielded the 13 T cell receptor beta chains listed below, sequenced in a study of early T cells in non-severe SARS-CoV-2 infection. TCRdb independently ran MiXCR on the 5' RACE reads; one entry per CDR3 protein. Of fewer than 55,000 distinct CDR3 sequences listed, about 9.1% are singletons. Sequencing was done on a sample of whole blood. The source is an adult who was a healthcare worker with PCR-confirmed SARS-CoV-2 infection or an uninfected control (not recorded which).

In its sample, this clonotype was seen a few times. The CDR3 loop reads CASSQDPPEYNEQFF. The DNA for the CDR3 is TGTGCCAGCAGTCAGGACCCCCCGGAATACAATGAGCAGTTCTTC. The chain combines TRBV2 with TRBJ2-1; D gene uncertain. CDR3 length: 15 amino acids. Per the germline V gene, CDR1 is SNHLY and CDR2 is FYNNEI. V lost 5 bases and J 4 bases, leaving 15 bases between the germline ends.

Many counts were recorded for this clonotype. The genes are TRBV11-2 and TRBJ2-1, with D perhaps matching TRBD2 (7 bases). Trimming stripped 0 bases from V and 4 bases from J, with 16 bases between. Germline CDR1 reads SGHAT; CDR2 reads FQNNGV. The CDR3 runs 17 residues. CDR3 amino acids: CASSLDRGGQIYNEQFF. The CDR3 DNA is TGTGCCAGCAGCTTAGACCGCGGGGGCCAGATATACAATGAGCAGTTCTTC.

The chain couples TRBV20-1 to TRBJ1-6; unclear D gene. This CDR3 has 12 residues. Germline lookup yields CDR1 DFQATT and CDR2 SNEGSKA (reference sequence). The V end lost 0 bases, the J end lost 10 bases, and 7 bases lay between the germline ends. The CDR3 DNA reads as TGCAGTGCTAGAGATACAGAATCACCCCTCCACTTT. Encoded protein: CSARDTESPLHF.

This clonotype has at least ten counts. The DNA of the CDR3 is TGTGCCAGCAGCTTAGGATCTGCGGGGCCTCGGGAGCAGTACTTC. Protein product: CASSLGSAGPREQYF. V and J are TRBV7-2 and TRBJ2-7; TRBD2 might be the D (6 bases). Germline CDR1 SGHTA, CDR2 FQGNSA. V was cut by 1 base and J by 7 bases, with 17 bases left in between. The CDR3 runs to 15 residues.

This sequence joins TRBV7-9 and TRBJ2-7, with D perhaps matching TRBD2 (6 bases). V dropped 3 bases and J dropped 5 bases, with 14 bases sitting between them. This CDR3 has 14 residues. CDR1 is SEHNR and CDR2 is FQNEAQ in the germline V gene (reference sequence). CDR3 loop: CASSFGREENEQYF. The CDR3 coding sequence is TGTGCCAGCAGCTTCGGCAGGGAGGAGAACGAGCAGTACTTC. The variable domain in full, completed from reference TRBV7-9 and TRBJ2-7, reads DTGVSQNPRHKITKRGQNVTFRCDPISEHNRLYWYRQTLGQGPEFLTYFQNEAQLEKSRLLSDRFSAERPKGSFSTLEIQRTEQGDSAMYLCASSFGREENEQYFGPGTRLTVT.

This clonotype turned up a few times. V is TRBV27 and J is TRBJ2-3; perhaps TRBD2 as D (7 bases). From germline, CDR1 is MNHEY and CDR2 SMNVEV (reference sequence). The CDR3 runs to 14 residues. V was cut by 6 bases and J by 5 bases, with 15 bases left in between. The CDR3 nucleotides are TGTGCCAGCAGGGAGGGGGGGCCGCGAGATACGCAGTATTTT. Residues: CASREGGPRDTQYF.

The chain is built from TRBV20-1 and TRBJ1-2, with 8 bases fitting TRBD1. Germline-derived CDR1 and CDR2 are DFQATT and SNEGSKA (reference sequence). Losses at the gene ends were 4 bases for V and 2 bases for J; bases not matched to a gene: 6. The CDR3 is made up of 14 amino acids. Here the CDR3 DNA reads TGCAGTGCTAAGGGGACAGGCTCCAACTATGGCTACACCTTC. Its protein product is CSAKGTGSNYGYTF.

The sample holds a few counts of this clonotype. The chain links TRBV11-1 to TRBJ2-7; the D gene is possibly TRBD1 (5 bases). CDR3 size: 13 residues. V lost 2 bases, J lost 7 bases, and 12 bases lay in between. CDR1 SGHAT and CDR2 FQDESV come from the germline V gene (reference sequence). The CDR3: CASSLRQIREQYF. The CDR3 nucleotides are TGTGCCAGCAGCTTAAGACAGATAAGGGAGCAGTACTTC.

The V and J genes are TRBV6-5 and TRBJ2-2; tentative D call: TRBD2 (5 bases). The germline gives CDR1 MNHEY, CDR2 SVGAGI. CDR3 length: 11 amino acids. V lost 8 bases and J lost 6, with 7 bases in between. DNA for the CDR3: TGTGCCAGCGGACTTGCCGGGGAGCTGTTTTTT. Translating it yields CASGLAGELFF.

This clonotype has just a few counts. This chain connects TRBV11-3 to TRBJ1-1, with D tentatively TRBD1 (6 bases). CDR1 and CDR2 from the germline V gene are SGHNT and YENEEA. The CDR3 length is 13 residues. With 4 bases removed from V and 5 bases from J, the gap between germline ends came to 11 bases. As DNA, the CDR3 is TGTGCCAGCAGCTGGCTCAGGGGAACTGAAGCTTTCTTT. Translation gives CASSWLRGTEAFF. Combining the CDR3 with reference TRBV11-3 and TRBJ1-1 gives the whole variable domain EAGVVQSPRYKIIEKKQPVAFWCNPISGHNTLYWYLQNLGQGPELLIRYENEEAVDDSQLPKDRFSAERLKGVDSTLKIQPAELGDSAVYLCASSWLRGTEAFFGQGTRLTVV.

The chain carries TRBV7-3 and TRBJ2-3, with D perhaps TRBD1 (5 bases). The CDR3 length is 14 residues. Germline V gene lookup returns CDR1 SGHTA and CDR2 FQGTGA. The germline V and J ends were trimmed by 2 bases and 2 bases, with 8 bases remaining between them. The CDR3 sequence: CASSLQDTTDTQYF. For the CDR3, the DNA is TGTGCCAGCAGCTTACAGGACACCACAGATACGCAGTATTTT. Based on the CDR3 plus reference TRBV7-3 and TRBJ2-3, the full variable domain is GAGVSQTPSNKVTEKGKYVELRCDPISGHTALYWYRQSLGQGPEFLIYFQGTGAADDSGLPNDRFFAVRPEGSVSTLKIQRTERGDSAVYLCASSLQDTTDTQYFGPGTRLTVL.

This clonotype was recorded many times. The chain carries TRBV7-9 and TRBJ1-1, with D unresolved. Germline V gene lookup returns CDR1 SEHNR and CDR2 FQNEAQ (reference sequence). The germline V and J ends were trimmed by 2 bases and 0 bases, with 4 bases remaining between them. The CDR3 runs to 13 residues. The CDR3 region is CASSLSVNTEAFF. CDR3 coding DNA: TGTGCCAGCAGCTTAAGCGTGAACACTGAAGCTTTCTTT.

This clonotype has more than one count but fewer than ten. The J gene is TRBJ2-6, the V gene TRBV5-5; no clear D. Trimming took off 4 bases at V and 4 bases at J, with 12 bases between the two ends. This CDR3 has 15 residues. The V gene's germline CDR1 is SGHKS and CDR2 YYEKEE (reference sequence). This CDR3 reads CASSRLDSGANVLTF. The DNA for the CDR3 is TGTGCCAGCAGCCGACTTGACTCCGGGGCCAACGTCCTGACTTTC.